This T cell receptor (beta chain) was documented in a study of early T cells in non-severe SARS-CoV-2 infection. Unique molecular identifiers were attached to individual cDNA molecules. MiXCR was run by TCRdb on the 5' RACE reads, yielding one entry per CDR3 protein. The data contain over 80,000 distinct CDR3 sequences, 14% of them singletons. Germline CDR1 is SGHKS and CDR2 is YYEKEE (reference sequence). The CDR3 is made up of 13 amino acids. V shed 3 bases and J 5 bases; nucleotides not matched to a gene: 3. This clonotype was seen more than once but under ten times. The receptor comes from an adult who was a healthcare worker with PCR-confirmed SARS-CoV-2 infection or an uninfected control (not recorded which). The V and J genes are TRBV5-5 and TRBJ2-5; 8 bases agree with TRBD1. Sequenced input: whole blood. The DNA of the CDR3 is TGTGCCAGCAGCTGGGACAGGCTTGAGACCCAGTACTTC. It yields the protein CASSWDRLETQYF.